These 31 T cell receptor beta chains originate from one sample sequenced in a study of blood T cell repertoires in COVID-19. Method: immunoSEQ multiplex PCR; TCRdb's copy keeps in-frame clones and lacks some. The sample has 62,000 or so clones; roughly 85% are singletons. Material: peripheral blood. These receptor sequences come from a human donor in a cohort sampled during active COVID-19.

V usage is TRBV6-5 and J usage is TRBJ1-1, with D perhaps TRBD1 (5 bases). From germline, CDR1 is MNHEY and CDR2 SVGAGI. This CDR3 comprises 15 residues. With 5 bases removed from V and 2 bases from J, the gap between germline ends came to 15 bases. The chain's CDR3 is CASSLTARGNTEAFF. The CDR3 nucleotides are TGTGCCAGCAGTCTGACAGCAAGGGGAAACACTGAAGCTTTCTTT.

The genes are TRBV28 and TRBJ2-5; 9 bases fit TRBD1. Per germline, CDR1 MDHEN and CDR2 SYDVKM. CDR3 length equals 14 residues. J gave up 4 bases and V 6 bases, and 6 bases lay outside the gene matches. CDR3 residues: CASRSQGAGETQYF. The CDR3 coding sequence is TGTGCCAGCAGATCACAGGGGGCTGGAGAGACCCAGTACTTC.

CDR3 residues: CASSSRDRGREIFF. CDR3 DNA: TGTGCCAGCAGCTCCCGGGACAGGGGGCGAGAGATTTTCTTT. V usage is TRBV11-3 and J usage is TRBJ1-1; TRBD1 agrees at 12 bases. The V gene end was trimmed by 4 bases and the J gene end by 13 bases; junction bases not matched to a gene: 10. CDR1 SGHNT and CDR2 YENEEA come from the germline V gene. CDR3 length equals 14 residues.

V is TRBV5-1 and J is TRBJ2-3; TRBD1 matches at 7 bases. The CDR3 is made up of 15 amino acids. CDR1 and CDR2 (germline): SGHRS, YFSETQ. After removal of 4 bases from V and 2 bases from J, the junction contained 7 bases not matched to a gene. CDR3 region: CASSRGQANTDTQYF. CDR3 nucleotides: TGCGCCAGCAGCCGAGGACAGGCAAACACAGATACGCAGTATTTT.

The chain employs TRBV7-9 and TRBJ2-7; D is unclear. There are 16 residues in the CDR3. The V gene lost 5 bases and the J gene lost 0 bases, with 17 bases spanning the gap. The germline V gene encodes CDR1 SEHNR and CDR2 FQNEAQ (reference sequence). CDR3 sequence (DNA): TGTGCCAGCAGCCCACTTCCCTCGACACGCTCCTACGAGCAGTACTTC. Translation gives CASSPLPSTRSYEQYF.

This clone was counted between two and nine times. V usage is TRBV5-4 and J usage is TRBJ1-5, with D hard to call. The CDR3 has 13 amino acids. Per germline, CDR1 SGHNT and CDR2 YYREEE (reference sequence). V lost 4 bases, J lost 5 bases, and 10 bases lay in between. CDR3: CASSGGIYQPQHF. The CDR3 DNA reads TGTGCCAGCAGCGGCGGGATTTATCAGCCCCAGCATTTT.

In its sample, this clone was seen once. The chain is built from TRBV27 and TRBJ1-2; no clear D gene. V lost 4 bases, J lost 4 bases, and 13 bases lay in between. The germline gives CDR1 MNHEY, CDR2 SMNVEV (reference sequence). The CDR3 totals 14 residues. The CDR3 loop is CASSSDLDIYGYTF. The CDR3 DNA sequence: TGTGCCAGCAGTTCTGATCTCGACATCTATGGCTACACCTTC.

The chain recombines TRBV4-2 with TRBJ2-2; D is perhaps TRBD1 (5 bases). The CDR3 has 15 residues. Germline V gives CDR1 LGHNA, CDR2 YNFKEQ. V was clipped by 0 bases and J by 6 bases, with 11 bases between them. This CDR3 is CASSQDRSGPGELFF. The CDR3 DNA reads TGTGCCAGCAGCCAAGACAGATCAGGGCCCGGGGAGCTGTTTTTT.

J is TRBJ2-1 and V is TRBV5-1; D is perhaps TRBD2 (5 bases). Trimming shortened V by 5 bases and J by 2 bases, and 14 bases separated the two germline ends. The CDR3 length is 15 residues. Germline V gene sequence: CDR1 SGHRS, CDR2 YFSETQ. CDR3 nucleotides: TGCGCCAGCAGTTACGCGACTACGACCTACAATGAGCAGTTCTTC. This gives the protein CASSYATTTYNEQFF.

The J gene is TRBJ1-4, the V gene TRBV5-1; TRBD1 is a possible D gene (6 bases). The CDR3 is 14 amino acids. In germline, CDR1 is SGHRS, CDR2 YFSETQ. The V end lost 4 bases, the J end lost 3 bases, and 10 bases lay between the germline ends. The CDR3 DNA is TGCGCCAGCAGCGAGGGGGTGGCTAATGAAAAACTGTTTTTT. Its translation is CASSEGVANEKLFF.

The chain employs TRBV24-1 and TRBJ2-6; 10 positions match TRBD1. V lost 3 bases to trimming and J lost 2 bases; unmatched junction nucleotides: 9. The CDR3 runs 19 residues. CDR1 is KGHDR, CDR2 SFDVKD, per germline. The CDR3 is CATSDVPGQGSTGANVLTF. DNA for the CDR3: TGTGCCACCAGTGATGTACCGGGACAGGGGAGCACTGGGGCCAACGTCCTGACTTTC.

This chain connects TRBV18 to TRBJ2-5, with TRBD2 identical over 10 bases. The CDR3 totals 13 residues. Germline V CDR1 and CDR2: KGHSH, LQKENI. The V and J ends lost 3 bases and 5 bases, in that order; junction bases with no gene match: 0. The CDR3 nucleotides are TGTGCCAGCTCACCGGGACTAGCGGAGACCCAGTACTTC. It yields the protein CASSPGLAETQYF.

This clone was seen a single time. The J gene is TRBJ1-6, the V gene TRBV6-5; D gene uncertain. V gave up 8 bases and J gave up 0 bases, with 11 bases separating them. The CDR3 extends over 15 amino acids. From germline, CDR1 is MNHEY and CDR2 SVGAGI. CDR3 loop: CASGIGISYNSPLHF. CDR3 DNA: TGTGCCAGCGGGATCGGGATCTCCTATAATTCACCCCTCCACTTT.

This chain connects TRBV6-2 or TRBV6-3 to TRBJ2-5; 8 positions agree with TRBD2. The CDR3 length is 18 residues. V was pared by 0 bases and J by 5 bases, with 14 bases of the junction left unmatched. The germline V gene has CDR1 MNHEY and CDR2 SVGEGT. The CDR3, as DNA: TGTGCCAGCAGTTACTCGATTATTGCCAGCGGGGGTGGCGAGACCCAGTACTTC. The encoded protein is CASSYSIIASGGGETQYF.

The rearrangement links TRBV19 to TRBJ2-7, with 8 bases matching TRBD1. Trimming at V came to 6 bases and at J to 5 bases, leaving 6 bases not matched to a gene. The CDR3 extends over 13 amino acids. Per the germline V gene, CDR1 is LNHDA and CDR2 is SQIVND (reference sequence). This CDR3 is CASRRTGTNEQYF. The DNA of the CDR3 is TGTGCCAGTAGAAGGACAGGGACCAACGAGCAGTACTTC.

Regarding this clone: Other DNA sequences in this sample translate to the same CDR3. The chain has TRBV5-1 and TRBJ1-5, with D perhaps TRBD1 (5 bases). The CDR3 loop spans 15 amino acids. V lost 0 bases to trimming and J lost 2 bases, with 9 bases between them. Germline CDR1 SGHRS, CDR2 YFSETQ. The CDR3 region is CASSLDGAGNQPQHF. The CDR3 DNA reads TGCGCCAGCAGCTTGGATGGGGCTGGCAATCAGCCCCAGCATTTT.

The J gene is TRBJ2-3, the V gene TRBV5-4; D gene ambiguous. The CDR3 loop spans 14 amino acids. Germline assignment: CDR1 SGHNT and CDR2 YYREEE (reference sequence). The V end lost 0 bases, the J end lost 4 bases, and 9 bases lay between the germline ends. CDR3 region: CASSLETSSDTQYF. The CDR3 DNA reads TGTGCCAGCAGCTTGGAGACATCCTCAGATACGCAGTATTTT.

This clone was detected only once. The CDR3: CASSSLPTGIVSNQPQHF. In nucleotides, the CDR3 is TGTGCCAGCAGCTCATTACCGACAGGGATCGTTAGCAATCAGCCCCAGCATTTT. This chain uses TRBV7-8 with TRBJ1-5; 7 bases agree with TRBD1. J gave up 0 bases and V 4 bases, and 12 bases lay outside the gene matches. The CDR3 runs 18 residues. The V gene's germline CDR1 is SGHVS and CDR2 FQNEAQ.

The rearrangement joins TRBV5-1 to TRBJ2-1; 11 positions agree with TRBD2. CDR3 size: 17 residues. V was pared by 1 base and J by 3 bases, with 6 bases of the junction left unmatched. Looked up from germline, CDR1 is SGHRS and CDR2 is YFSETQ. Here the CDR3 reads CASSLLGSGGVYNEQFF. CDR3 DNA sequence: TGCGCCAGCAGCTTGTTGGGTAGCGGGGGGGTCTACAATGAGCAGTTCTTC.

J is TRBJ2-2 and V is TRBV2, with TRBD1 matching over 7 bases. The CDR3 covers 15 residues. Looked up from germline, CDR1 is SNHLY and CDR2 is FYNNEI. Trimming removed 6 bases from V and 4 bases from J; junction bases left unmatched: 8. CDR3 in DNA: TGTGCCAGCAGATGGGACAGACGGGCCACCGGGGAGCTGTTTTTT. It encodes CASRWDRRATGELFF.

This clone was detected once. This chain connects TRBV5-1 to TRBJ2-5; 16 positions agree with TRBD2. This CDR3 region has 15 residues. CDR1 is SGHRS, CDR2 YFSETQ, per germline. V lost 4 bases, J lost 5 bases, and 2 bases stayed unmatched. DNA of the CDR3: TGCGCCAGCAGCCCGGGACTAGCGGGAGGGGAGACCCAGTACTTC. It codes for CASSPGLAGGETQYF.

The rearrangement joins TRBV6-6 to TRBJ2-1; TRBD1 matches at 8 bases. The germline CDR1 and CDR2 sequences are MNHNY and SVGAGI (reference sequence). The CDR3 has 15 amino acids. Trimming removed 5 bases from V and 0 bases from J; junction bases left unmatched: 3. The CDR3 reads CASSLDRASYNEQFF. CDR3 sequence (DNA): TGTGCCAGCAGTCTGGACAGGGCCTCCTACAATGAGCAGTTCTTC.

CDR3 nucleotide sequence: TGTGCCAGCGGAAGGAGGCGGGAGGGGAGCACAGATACGCAGTATTTT. Translating gives CASGRRREGSTDTQYF. The J gene is TRBJ2-3, the V gene TRBV3-1 (or the pseudogene TRBV3-2); 9 nucleotides line up with TRBD2. The CDR3 is 16 amino acids. Germline CDR1 is LGHDT and CDR2 is YNNKEL (reference sequence). Trimming took 8 bases from V and 0 from J; bases not matched to a gene: 9.

This rearrangement joins TRBV18 to TRBJ2-2; 15 positions match TRBD2. Trimming removed 7 bases from V and 11 bases from J; junction bases left unmatched: 8. The CDR3 contains 15 residues. CDR1 KGHSH and CDR2 LQKENI come from the germline V gene. This CDR3 is CASCGLAGGPGELFF. The CDR3 coding sequence is TGTGCCAGCTGCGGACTAGCGGGAGGGCCGGGCGAGCTGTTTTTT.

The rearrangement uses TRBV7-2 and TRBJ2-7; TRBD1 agrees at 11 bases. Germline assignment: CDR1 SGHTA and CDR2 FQGNSA. This CDR3 has 15 amino acids. Unmatched junction bases numbered 7, after V lost 5 bases and J lost 4 bases. CDR3 region: CASSQRTGGAYEQYF. Here the CDR3 DNA reads TGTGCCAGCAGCCAAAGGACAGGGGGCGCTTACGAGCAGTACTTC.

The V gene is TRBV19, the J gene TRBJ1-2, with TRBD1 identical over 9 bases. V was clipped by 9 bases and J by 6 bases; unmatched bases: 8. CDR1 and CDR2 from the germline V gene are LNHDA and SQIVND (reference sequence). The CDR3 totals 13 residues. The CDR3 protein is CASRTGTGNGYTF. CDR3 DNA sequence: TGTGCCAGCCGCACCGGGACAGGGAATGGCTACACCTTC.

Sample share makes this clone medium-sized. The rearrangement joins TRBV5-1 to TRBJ2-2; 8 bases agree with TRBD2. Trimming removed 0 bases from V and 1 base from J; junction bases left unmatched: 8. CDR1 SGHRS and CDR2 YFSETQ come from the germline V gene. CDR3 length: 18 amino acids. CDR3 in DNA: TGCGCCAGCAGCTTGGCATCGAGCGGGAGAGAGAACACCGGGGAGCTGTTTTTT. It codes for CASSLASSGRENTGELFF.

This clone was recorded a few times. The V and J genes are TRBV7-2 and TRBJ1-1; TRBD1 is a possible D gene (5 bases). Germline CDR1 and CDR2: SGHTA and FQGNSA. The CDR3 length is 14 residues. Trimming shortened V by 4 bases and J by 11 bases, and 20 bases separated the two germline ends. The CDR3 sequence is CASSSGQYEREAFF. The CDR3 bases are TGTGCCAGCAGCTCCGGACAATACGAACGTGAGGCTTTCTTT.

V and J are TRBV25-1 and TRBJ2-5; 7 bases map to TRBD1. Germline V gene sequence: CDR1 MGHDK, CDR2 SYGVNS. This CDR3 is 16 amino acids long. The junction had 5 bases not matched to a gene; V was cut back by 0 bases and J by 1 base. This CDR3 reads CASSEYRTGVQETQYF. In nucleotides, the CDR3 is TGTGCCAGCAGTGAATATAGAACAGGGGTCCAAGAGACCCAGTACTTC.

The V gene is TRBV6-1, the J gene TRBJ2-6, with D perhaps matching TRBD1 (6 bases). In germline, CDR1 is MNHNS, CDR2 SASEGT. The CDR3 spans 17 residues. V was pared by 4 bases and J by 0 bases, with 13 bases between. CDR3 sequence: CASSARTGSSGANVLTF. The CDR3 region has the DNA TGTGCCAGCAGTGCGAGAACAGGGAGCTCTGGGGCCAACGTCCTGACTTTC.

The rearrangement joins TRBV6-5 to TRBJ2-2, with D perhaps matching TRBD2 (5 bases). V was pared by 0 bases and J by 2 bases, with 7 bases between. The CDR3 runs to 15 residues. Germline CDR1 and CDR2: MNHEY and SVGAGI. CDR3 protein: CASSYSRENTGELFF. The CDR3 DNA follows: TGTGCCAGCAGTTACTCGAGGGAAAACACCGGGGAGCTGTTTTTT.